Presented here are 25 T cell receptor beta chains from one specimen sequenced in a study of T cell clonotyping in hematopoietic cell transplantation. Assay: immunoSEQ multiplex PCR; the TCRdb copy retains only in-frame clones and omits some. The sample has about 36,000 clones; around nine tenths are singletons. Sequenced sample: peripheral blood mononuclear cells. The receptors were sampled from a woman aged 40 to 50 in good health. Some clones in this sample may be carry-over from other donors' samples.

The V and J genes are TRBV7-2 and TRBJ1-4; D perhaps matches TRBD1 (6 bases). CDR1 is SGHTA, CDR2 FQGNSA, per germline. This CDR3 is 12 amino acids long. Trimming took 0 bases from V and 15 from J, leaving 11 bases between them. The CDR3 DNA reads as TGTGCCAGCAGCTTAGCGGGGGCCGCGTTGTTTTTT. This gives the protein CASSLAGAALFF.

The chain is built from TRBV4-1 and TRBJ1-5; D remains ambiguous. V lost 4 bases and J lost 5, with 15 bases in between. Germline CDR1 and CDR2: MGHRA and YSYEKL. The CDR3 sequence is 15 residues long. The DNA of the CDR3 is TGCGCCAGCAGCCGCCCCGGGATAGAGCATCAGCCCCAGCATTTT. As protein: CASSRPGIEHQPQHF.

CDR3 region: CASSERTAGPGEQYF. CDR3 coding DNA: TGTGCCAGCAGTGAACGGACAGCGGGCCCGGGCGAGCAGTACTTC. This chain joins TRBV2 and TRBJ2-7; D may match TRBD1 or TRBD2 (6 bases each). The CDR3 covers 15 residues. The germline V and J ends were trimmed by 2 bases and 6 bases, with 17 bases remaining between them. CDR1 and CDR2 from the germline V gene are SNHLY and FYNNEI. The full variable domain, completed using reference TRBV2 and TRBJ2-7, is EPEVTQTPSHQVTQMGQEVILRCVPISNHLYFYWYRQILGQKVEFLVSFYNNEISEKSEIFDDQFSVERPDGSNFTLKIRSTKLEDSAMYFCASSERTAGPGEQYFGPGTRLTVT.

On this clone itself: At one end, the junction sequence differs from germline, possibly due to a read error. The chain recombines TRBV7-7 with TRBJ2-5; 9 nucleotides agree with TRBD1. Germline CDR1 reads SSHAT; CDR2 reads FNYEAQ (reference sequence). This CDR3 region has 13 residues. The CDR3 region is CASSRDREETQYF. CDR3 sequence (DNA): TGTGCTAGCAGCCGGGACAGGGAAGAGACCCAGTACTTC.

The rearrangement links TRBV25-1 to TRBJ1-1, with D maybe TRBD1 (5 bases). Germline-derived CDR1 and CDR2 are MGHDK and SYGVNS. The CDR3 loop spans 13 amino acids. V was shortened by 8 bases and J by 3 bases, with 13 bases between the two germline ends. The CDR3 reads CASQGPGDTEAFF. In DNA, the CDR3 is TGTGCCAGCCAGGGACCTGGGGACACTGAAGCTTTCTTT. The full variable domain, rest sourced from reference TRBV25-1 and TRBJ1-1, is EADIYQTPRYLVIGTGKKITLECSQTMGHDKMYWYQQDPGMELHLIHYSYGVNSTEKGDLSSESTVSRIRTEHFPLTLESARPSHTSQYLCASQGPGDTEAFFGQGTRLTVV.

The genes are TRBV9 and TRBJ2-2, with 8 bases lining up with TRBD2. From germline, CDR1 is SGDLS and CDR2 YYNGEE. This CDR3 contains 16 residues. J was trimmed by 0 bases and V by 5 bases; bases with no gene match: 6. CDR3 coding DNA: TGTGCCAGCAGTCCCCAAGCGGGAGCGAACACCGGGGAGCTGTTTTTT. Translating it yields CASSPQAGANTGELFF.

The chain's CDR3 is CASSEDRYKKETQYF. Here the CDR3 DNA reads TGTGCCAGCAGTGAGGACAGATACAAAAAAGAGACCCAGTACTTC. The chain is built from TRBV2 and TRBJ2-5; TRBD1 is a possible D gene (6 bases). There are 15 residues in the CDR3. Deletions cut 3 bases from V and 3 bases from J, with 14 bases between. The germline V gene encodes CDR1 SNHLY and CDR2 FYNNEI.

J is TRBJ1-6 and V is TRBV19, with D perhaps matching TRBD1 (5 bases). The CDR3 consists of 15 residues. Trimming took 1 base from V and 10 from J, leaving 14 bases between them. The germline V gene encodes CDR1 LNHDA and CDR2 SQIVND (reference sequence). The CDR3 reads CASSIAAGPGSPLHF. The CDR3 region has the DNA TGTGCCAGTAGTATAGCGGCGGGGCCAGGGTCACCCCTCCACTTT.

J is TRBJ1-5 and V is TRBV28, with 8 bases fitting TRBD1. V was clipped by 2 bases and J by 6 bases; unmatched bases: 3. Germline CDR1 MDHEN, CDR2 SYDVKM. The CDR3 is made up of 14 amino acids. Written as DNA, the CDR3 is TGTGCCAGCAGTTTAAGGCAGGGGGCTCAGCCCCAGCATTTT. Encoded protein: CASSLRQGAQPQHF.

This clone occurred once. This chain joins TRBV7-2 and TRBJ2-1; D possibly corresponds to TRBD2 (6 bases). Germline V CDR1 and CDR2: SGHTA, FQGNSA. Trimming took off 6 bases at V and 4 bases at J, with 16 bases between the two ends. CDR3 size: 15 residues. CDR3 DNA: TGTGCCAGCAGTCCTAGCGCCCTCTCTTACAATGAGCAGTTCTTC. Residues: CASSPSALSYNEQFF.

V and J are TRBV7-3 and TRBJ2-5, with D tentatively TRBD2 (5 bases). The CDR3 has 14 amino acids. Per the germline V gene, CDR1 is SGHTA and CDR2 is FQGTGA. V was shortened by 2 bases and J by 0 bases, with 7 bases between the two germline ends. In DNA, the CDR3 is TGTGCCAGCAGCTTAGGAGGATACCAAGAGACCCAGTACTTC. It yields the protein CASSLGGYQETQYF.

The chain uses TRBV6-1 and TRBJ1-1; D is undetermined. The V gene's germline CDR1 is MNHNS and CDR2 SASEGT. There are 12 residues in the CDR3. The V and J ends lost 8 bases and 7 bases respectively, with 14 bases between them. For the CDR3, the DNA is TGTGCCAGCGGGTGGGTGGGCAGTGAAGCTTTCTTT. Its protein is CASGWVGSEAFF.

The chain is built from TRBV7-6 and TRBJ2-1; D remains ambiguous. The V gene lost 3 bases and the J gene lost 12 bases, with 9 bases spanning the gap. This CDR3 is 11 amino acids long. Germline lookup yields CDR1 SGHVS and CDR2 FNYEAQ. Written as DNA, the CDR3 is TGTGCCAGCAGCTTTGGGTCTAGGCAGTTCTTC. It specifies CASSFGSRQFF.

The chain joins TRBV28 to TRBJ2-3; TRBD1 is a possible D gene (6 bases). CDR1 is MDHEN, CDR2 SYDVKM, per germline. Trimming pared 3 bases from V and 3 bases from J, leaving 10 bases between. The CDR3 runs to 14 residues. The CDR3 nucleotides are TGTGCCAGCAGTTTCCCAGGACAGACAGATACGCAGTATTTT. This codes for CASSFPGQTDTQYF.

The chain has TRBV10-3 and TRBJ2-7; 10 bases are shared with TRBD2. Germline values: CDR1 ENHRY, CDR2 SYGVKD. The CDR3 is 14 residues long. The ends lost 6 bases at V and 2 bases at J; junction bases unmatched: 4. CDR3 DNA sequence: TGTGCCATCAGCCAAGCGGGAGGGACCTACGAGCAGTACTTC. Residues: CAISQAGGTYEQYF.

The count of this clone is one. The chain is built from TRBV19 and TRBJ2-2; a possible D gene is TRBD2 (5 bases). Trimming took 10 bases from V and 5 from J, leaving 20 bases between them. CDR3 length: 15 amino acids. From germline, CDR1 is LNHDA and CDR2 SQIVND (reference sequence). CDR3 amino acids: CATRSSGKPTGELFF. The CDR3 DNA reads as TGTGCCACCCGTAGTTCGGGGAAGCCGACCGGGGAGCTGTTTTTT.

The V call is TRBV6-1, the J call TRBJ2-7; D may be TRBD1 or TRBD2 (6 bases each). CDR3 length equals 14 residues. CDR1 MNHNS and CDR2 SASEGT come from the germline V gene. V was shortened by 5 bases and J by 6 bases, with 17 bases between the two germline ends. CDR3 amino acids: CASSHGAGGLEQYF. In nucleotides, the CDR3 is TGTGCCAGCAGTCATGGGGCCGGGGGCCTCGAGCAGTACTTC.

In this sample, this clone turned up a few times. V and J are TRBV5-1 and TRBJ1-5; maybe TRBD1 (6 bases). The V end was cut by 5 bases, the J end by 5 bases, with 14 bases between. Germline lookup yields CDR1 SGHRS and CDR2 YFSETQ. The CDR3 has 14 amino acids. The CDR3 sequence: CASSLQGKDQPQHF. DNA for the CDR3: TGCGCCAGCAGTTTACAGGGAAAGGATCAGCCCCAGCATTTT.

The chain couples TRBV7-2 to TRBJ1-2, with D possibly TRBD1 on 5 matching bases. V dropped 2 bases and J dropped 8 bases, with 12 bases sitting between them. Germline V CDR1 and CDR2: SGHTA, FQGNSA. The CDR3 runs to 13 residues. DNA for the CDR3: TGTGCCAGCAGCTTACTTACAGGCGACGGCTACACCTTC. As protein: CASSLLTGDGYTF.

The V call is TRBV9, the J call TRBJ1-5, with TRBD1 identical over 8 bases. In germline, CDR1 is SGDLS, CDR2 YYNGEE. The V segment lost 3 bases and the J segment 7 bases; nucleotides outside the gene matches: 12. CDR3 length: 16 amino acids. Here the CDR3 DNA reads TGTGCCAGCAGCGGACCGGACAGGGAGACATCCCAGCCCCAGCATTTT. Its protein product is CASSGPDRETSQPQHF.

The chain combines TRBV30 with TRBJ2-3; no clear D. CDR3 length equals 15 residues. From germline, CDR1 is GTSNPN and CDR2 SVGIG (reference sequence). The V and J ends lost 0 bases and 1 base respectively, with 11 bases between them. DNA of the CDR3: TGTGCCTGGAGTGTACTAAGCCGAGGCACAGATACGCAGTATTTT. This gives the protein CAWSVLSRGTDTQYF.

Here the CDR3 DNA reads TGTGCCAGCAGAGCGGCGGCCTACAATGAGCAGTTCTTC. As protein: CASRAAAYNEQFF. This chain joins TRBV6-5 and TRBJ2-1; D is possibly TRBD2 (5 bases). CDR1 and CDR2 (germline): MNHEY, SVGAGI. V lost 6 bases to trimming and J lost 2 bases, with 8 bases between them. The CDR3 length is 13 residues.

J is TRBJ1-2 and V is TRBV10-3; a weak D match, TRBD1 (5 bases). The CDR3 contains 13 residues. Germline CDR1 reads ENHRY; CDR2 reads SYGVKD. Trimming stripped 6 bases from V and 4 bases from J, with 12 bases between. The CDR3 DNA sequence: TGTGCCATCAGGGGGGACGCGTCCTATGGCTACACCTTC. Translating gives CAIRGDASYGYTF.

CDR3 DNA sequence: TGTGCCAGCAGCTTGAGGCAGTTTTACGAGCAGTACTTC. As protein: CASSLRQFYEQYF. The chain carries TRBV28 and TRBJ2-7; D uncertain. Germline V lookup: CDR1 MDHEN, CDR2 SYDVKM. The CDR3 is 13 amino acids. With 6 bases removed from V and 4 bases from J, the gap between germline ends came to 13 bases.

The chain carries TRBV11-3 and TRBJ2-3, with 8 bases that match TRBD2. Trimming at V came to 3 bases and at J to 2 bases, leaving 4 bases not matched to a gene. Germline V gene lookup returns CDR1 SGHNT and CDR2 YENEEA. The CDR3 sequence is 15 residues long. DNA for the CDR3: TGTGCCAGCAGCTTCGGGGGGGACTACACAGATACGCAGTATTTT. Its protein is CASSFGGDYTDTQYF.